Listed here is a single T cell receptor beta chain. These data originate in a study of blood T cell repertoires in COVID-19. At the level of the study: Researchers got acute and convalescent COVID-19 samples from the United States, Italy and Spain.

This study enrolled people aged roughly 18 to 90 from about two dozen US geographic areas. Cohorts were assigned according to the clinical history that participants reported. All exposed participants met a person with COVID-19 within 2 weeks before entering the study. This CDR3 region has 16 residues. Trimming left V 4 bases short and J 8 bases short, with 21 bases between. Germline V gives CDR1 LGHDT, CDR2 YNNKEL (reference sequence). Assay used: immunoSEQ multiplex PCR; TCRdb lists only in-frame clones, some missing. Of 300,000 or so clones in the sample, roughly 90% are singletons; the top ten hold 2.5% to 3%.

The V call is TRBV3-1 (or the pseudogene TRBV3-2), the J call TRBJ1-5; TRBD1 is a possible D gene (6 bases). This sequence was found in a woman aged 50 to 60 who had been exposed to COVID-19. The sample taken for sequencing was PBMCs or T cells enriched from blood (not recorded which). For the CDR3, the DNA is TGTGCCAGCAGCCCACAGGGTGGTGCGGGGGTCAAGCCCCAGCATTTT. Translated: CASSPQGGAGVKPQHF.